The TCR beta chain under discussion was sequenced for a study of a mutant IDH1 vaccine in newly diagnosed glioma. Turning to the study itself: The study started vaccination 4-6 weeks after radiotherapy alone, or with temozolomide cycles. Treated individuals were roughly 62% male and around 40% female, averaging roughly 38 years of age. Prior therapy was radiotherapy, temozolomide, or both; most received both.

Time point described: week 47, end of study. Doses of 300 ug of mutant IDH1 20-mer peptide were given with topical imiquimod. Comments on this clone: Its specificity is not known.

Only in-frame clones appear in the TCRdb table, and some are missing; sequencing was by immunoSEQ multiplex PCR. The sample has around 30,000 clones; about 80% are singletons. This clonotype originated in a man aged 25-40 years with glioma. Specimen: PBMCs, collected from a glioma patient whose treatment included an IDH1 peptide vaccine.

CDR3 loop: CAIRTGAGSTEAFF. In DNA, the CDR3 is TGTGCCATCAGGACAGGGGCCGGCAGCACTGAAGCTTTCTTT. This chain connects TRBV10-3 to TRBJ1-1; 8 bases fit TRBD1. The trim removed 6 bases at V and 4 bases at J, leaving 7 bases unmatched. The CDR3 is 14 amino acids. The germline CDR1 and CDR2 sequences are ENHRY and SYGVKD.